This TCR beta chain was identified in a study of blood T cell repertoires in COVID-19. Looking at the study overall: PBMCs, B-cell-depleted T cells, or T cells were the source of the cDNA or gDNA that made up the material.

Original methodology: Reference gene primer amplification gave estimated nucleated cell counts. Sequencing was performed with immunoSEQ multiplex PCR; in TCRdb, only in-frame clones are kept and a portion is missing. V and J calls and clone size follow that table, whereas D and trimming were derived from the DNA. There are some 200,000 clones in the sample; 80% to 90% occur only once, and around 3.2% lies in the top ten. In assigning cohorts, the study relied on participant-reported clinical history. The sequence was collected from a woman younger than 35 in a cohort exposed to, infected with or recovered from COVID-19 (not recorded which). The sample taken for sequencing was PBMCs or T cells enriched from blood (not recorded which).

CDR3 DNA: TGTGCCAGCAGCGAACGAAAACAGGGGCCAGATACGCAGTATTTT. This translates into CASSERKQGPDTQYF. The V and J genes are TRBV7-9 and TRBJ2-3, with 7 positions matching TRBD1. The trim removed 5 bases at V and 4 bases at J, leaving 9 bases unmatched. CDR1 and CDR2 (germline): SEHNR, FQNEAQ (reference sequence). The CDR3 consists of 15 residues.